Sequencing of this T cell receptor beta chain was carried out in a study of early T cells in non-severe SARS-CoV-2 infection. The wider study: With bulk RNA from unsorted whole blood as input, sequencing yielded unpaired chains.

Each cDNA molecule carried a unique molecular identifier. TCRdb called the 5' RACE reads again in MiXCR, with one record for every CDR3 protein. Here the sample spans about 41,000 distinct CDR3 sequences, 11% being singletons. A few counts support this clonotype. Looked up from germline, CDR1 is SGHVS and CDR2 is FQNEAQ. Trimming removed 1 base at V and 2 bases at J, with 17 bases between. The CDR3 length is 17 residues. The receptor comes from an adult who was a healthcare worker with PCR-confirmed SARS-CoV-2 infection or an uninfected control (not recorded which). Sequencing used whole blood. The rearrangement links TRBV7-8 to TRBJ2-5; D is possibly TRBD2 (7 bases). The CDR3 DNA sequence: TGTGCCAGCAGCTTAGGCCCGTCAGGGAGGGGGCAAGAGACCCAGTACTTC. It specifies CASSLGPSGRGQETQYF. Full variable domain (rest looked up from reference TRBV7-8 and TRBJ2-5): GAGVSQSPRYKVAKRGQDVALRCDPISGHVSLFWYQQALGQGPEFLTYFQNEAQLDKSGLPSDRFFAERPEGSVSTLKIQRTQQEDSAVYLCASSLGPSGRGQETQYFGPGTRLLVL.